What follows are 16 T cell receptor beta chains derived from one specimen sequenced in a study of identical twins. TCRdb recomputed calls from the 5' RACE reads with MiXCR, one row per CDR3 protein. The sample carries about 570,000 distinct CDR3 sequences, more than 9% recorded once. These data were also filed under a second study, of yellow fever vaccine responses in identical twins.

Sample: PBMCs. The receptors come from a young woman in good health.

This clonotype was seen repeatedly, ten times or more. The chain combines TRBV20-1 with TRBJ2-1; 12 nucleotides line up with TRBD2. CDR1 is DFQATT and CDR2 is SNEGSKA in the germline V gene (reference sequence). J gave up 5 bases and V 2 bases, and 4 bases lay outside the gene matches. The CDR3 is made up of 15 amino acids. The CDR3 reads CSARKRTSGDNEQFF. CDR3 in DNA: TGCAGTGCTAGAAAGCGGACTAGCGGGGACAATGAGCAGTTCTTC.

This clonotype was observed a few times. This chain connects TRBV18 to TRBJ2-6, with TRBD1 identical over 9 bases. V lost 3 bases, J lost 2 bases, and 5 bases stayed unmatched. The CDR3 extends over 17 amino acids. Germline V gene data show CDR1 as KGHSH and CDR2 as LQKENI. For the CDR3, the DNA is TGTGCCAGCTCACCCCAGGGGACAGGGACTGGGGCCAACGTCCTGACTTTC. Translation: CASSPQGTGTGANVLTF.

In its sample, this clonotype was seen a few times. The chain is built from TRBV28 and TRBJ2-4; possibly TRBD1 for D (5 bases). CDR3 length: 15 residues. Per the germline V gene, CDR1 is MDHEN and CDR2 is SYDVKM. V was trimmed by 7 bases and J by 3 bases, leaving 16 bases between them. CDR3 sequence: CASNAQENGKNIQYF. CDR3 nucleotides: TGTGCCAGCAATGCACAGGAAAATGGCAAAAACATTCAGTACTTC.

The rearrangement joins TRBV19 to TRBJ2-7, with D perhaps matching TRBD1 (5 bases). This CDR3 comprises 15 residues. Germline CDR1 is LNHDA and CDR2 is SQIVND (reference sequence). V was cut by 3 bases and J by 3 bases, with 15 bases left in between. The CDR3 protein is CASSIPQGSIYEQYF. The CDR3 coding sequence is TGTGCCAGTAGTATCCCCCAGGGTTCGATCTACGAGCAGTACTTC.

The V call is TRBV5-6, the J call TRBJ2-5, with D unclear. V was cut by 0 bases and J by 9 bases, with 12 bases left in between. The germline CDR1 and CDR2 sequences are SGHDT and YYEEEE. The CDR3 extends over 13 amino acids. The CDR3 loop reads CASSLGILWSQYF. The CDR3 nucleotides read TGTGCCAGCAGCTTGGGGATCCTATGGTCCCAGTACTTC. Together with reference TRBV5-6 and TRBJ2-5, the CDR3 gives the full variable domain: DAGVTQSPTHLIKTRGQQVTLRCSPKSGHDTVSWYQQALGQGPQFIFQYYEEEERQRGNFPDRFSGHQFPNYSSELNVNALLLGDSALYLCASSLGILWSQYFGPGTRLLVL.

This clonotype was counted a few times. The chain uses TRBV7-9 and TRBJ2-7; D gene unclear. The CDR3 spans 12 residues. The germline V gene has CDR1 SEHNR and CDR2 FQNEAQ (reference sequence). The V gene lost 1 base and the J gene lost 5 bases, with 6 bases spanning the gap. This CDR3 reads CASSLGSNEQYF. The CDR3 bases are TGTGCCAGCAGCTTAGGTTCAAACGAGCAGTACTTC.

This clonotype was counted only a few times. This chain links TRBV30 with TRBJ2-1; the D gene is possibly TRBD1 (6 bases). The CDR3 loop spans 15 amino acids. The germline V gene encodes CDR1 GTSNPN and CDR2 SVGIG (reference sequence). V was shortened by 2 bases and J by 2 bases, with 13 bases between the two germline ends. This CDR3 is CAWSRRDTPYNEQFF. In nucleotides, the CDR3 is TGTGCCTGGAGTCGACGGGACACCCCCTACAATGAGCAGTTCTTC.

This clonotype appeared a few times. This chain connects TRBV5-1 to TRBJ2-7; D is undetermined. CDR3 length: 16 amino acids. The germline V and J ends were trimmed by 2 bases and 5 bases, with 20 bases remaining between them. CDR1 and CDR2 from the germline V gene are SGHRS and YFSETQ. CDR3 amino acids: CASSFVHGSPQDEQYF. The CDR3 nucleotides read TGCGCCAGCAGCTTCGTACACGGGTCCCCTCAGGACGAGCAGTACTTC. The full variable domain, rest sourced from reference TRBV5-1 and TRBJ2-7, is KAGVTQTPRYLIKTRGQQVTLSCSPISGHRSVSWYQQTPGQGLQFLFEYFSETQRNKGNFPGRFSGRQFSNSRSEMNVSTLELGDSALYLCASSFVHGSPQDEQYFGPGTRLTVT.

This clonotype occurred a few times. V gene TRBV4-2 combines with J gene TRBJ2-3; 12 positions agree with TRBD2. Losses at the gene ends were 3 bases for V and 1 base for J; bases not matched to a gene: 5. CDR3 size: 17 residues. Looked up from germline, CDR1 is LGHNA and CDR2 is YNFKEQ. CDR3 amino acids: CASSHPPSGGGTDTQYF. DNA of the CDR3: TGTGCCAGCAGCCACCCCCCTAGCGGGGGGGGCACAGATACGCAGTATTTT.

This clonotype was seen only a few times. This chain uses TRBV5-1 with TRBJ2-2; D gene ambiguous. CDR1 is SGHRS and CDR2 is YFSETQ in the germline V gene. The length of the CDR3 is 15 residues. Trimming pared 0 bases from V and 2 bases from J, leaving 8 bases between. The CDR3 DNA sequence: TGCGCCAGCAGCTTGGAGAGCGTTAACACCGGGGAGCTGTTTTTT. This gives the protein CASSLESVNTGELFF.

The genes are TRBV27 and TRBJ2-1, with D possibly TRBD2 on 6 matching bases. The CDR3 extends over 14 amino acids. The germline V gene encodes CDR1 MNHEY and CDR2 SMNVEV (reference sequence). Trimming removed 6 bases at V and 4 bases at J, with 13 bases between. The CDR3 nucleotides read TGTGCCAGCAGCCCAGGAGGGGTATACAATGAGCAGTTCTTC. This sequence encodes CASSPGGVYNEQFF.

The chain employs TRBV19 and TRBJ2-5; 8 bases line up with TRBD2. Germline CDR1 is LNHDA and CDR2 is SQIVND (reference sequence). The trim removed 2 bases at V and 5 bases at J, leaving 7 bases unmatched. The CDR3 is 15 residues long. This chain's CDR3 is CASSIPGTSGETQYF. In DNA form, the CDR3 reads TGTGCCAGTAGTATACCCGGGACTAGTGGTGAGACCCAGTACTTC. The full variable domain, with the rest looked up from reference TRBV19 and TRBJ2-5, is DGGITQSPKYLFRKEGQNVTLSCEQNLNHDAMYWYRQDPGQGLRLIYYSQIVNDFQKGDIAEGYSVSREKKESFPLTVTSAQKNPTAFYLCASSIPGTSGETQYFGPGTRLLVL.

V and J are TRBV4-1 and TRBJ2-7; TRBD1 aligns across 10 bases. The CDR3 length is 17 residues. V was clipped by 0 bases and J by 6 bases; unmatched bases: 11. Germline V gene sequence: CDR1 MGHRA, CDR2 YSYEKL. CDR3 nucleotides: TGCGCCAGCAGCCAAGATCTACGCGACAGGGGGCAGGGCGAGCAGTACTTC. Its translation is CASSQDLRDRGQGEQYF.

CDR3 sequence: CSARRTGVYEQYF. The CDR3 coding sequence is TGCAGTGCTAGGAGGACAGGGGTCTACGAGCAGTACTTC. The chain couples TRBV20-1 to TRBJ2-7; TRBD1 matches 9 bases. After removal of 3 bases from V and 3 bases from J, the junction contained 3 bases not matched to a gene. The CDR3 covers 13 residues. The V gene's germline CDR1 is DFQATT and CDR2 SNEGSKA (reference sequence).

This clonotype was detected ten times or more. CDR3 loop: CATSRGTGGARGYTF. The CDR3 DNA reads TGTGCCACCAGCAGAGGGACAGGGGGCGCAAGGGGCTACACCTTC. The chain couples TRBV15 to TRBJ1-2, with TRBD1 matching over 11 bases. Germline V gene sequence: CDR1 LNHNV, CDR2 YYDKDF (reference sequence). The V and J ends lost 1 base and 8 bases, in that order; junction bases with no gene match: 6. CDR3 length equals 15 residues.

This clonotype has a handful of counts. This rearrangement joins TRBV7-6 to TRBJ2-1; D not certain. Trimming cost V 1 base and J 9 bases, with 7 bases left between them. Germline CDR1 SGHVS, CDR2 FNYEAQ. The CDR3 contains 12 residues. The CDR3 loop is CASSLDVGEQFF. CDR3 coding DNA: TGTGCCAGCAGCTTAGACGTGGGTGAGCAGTTCTTC.